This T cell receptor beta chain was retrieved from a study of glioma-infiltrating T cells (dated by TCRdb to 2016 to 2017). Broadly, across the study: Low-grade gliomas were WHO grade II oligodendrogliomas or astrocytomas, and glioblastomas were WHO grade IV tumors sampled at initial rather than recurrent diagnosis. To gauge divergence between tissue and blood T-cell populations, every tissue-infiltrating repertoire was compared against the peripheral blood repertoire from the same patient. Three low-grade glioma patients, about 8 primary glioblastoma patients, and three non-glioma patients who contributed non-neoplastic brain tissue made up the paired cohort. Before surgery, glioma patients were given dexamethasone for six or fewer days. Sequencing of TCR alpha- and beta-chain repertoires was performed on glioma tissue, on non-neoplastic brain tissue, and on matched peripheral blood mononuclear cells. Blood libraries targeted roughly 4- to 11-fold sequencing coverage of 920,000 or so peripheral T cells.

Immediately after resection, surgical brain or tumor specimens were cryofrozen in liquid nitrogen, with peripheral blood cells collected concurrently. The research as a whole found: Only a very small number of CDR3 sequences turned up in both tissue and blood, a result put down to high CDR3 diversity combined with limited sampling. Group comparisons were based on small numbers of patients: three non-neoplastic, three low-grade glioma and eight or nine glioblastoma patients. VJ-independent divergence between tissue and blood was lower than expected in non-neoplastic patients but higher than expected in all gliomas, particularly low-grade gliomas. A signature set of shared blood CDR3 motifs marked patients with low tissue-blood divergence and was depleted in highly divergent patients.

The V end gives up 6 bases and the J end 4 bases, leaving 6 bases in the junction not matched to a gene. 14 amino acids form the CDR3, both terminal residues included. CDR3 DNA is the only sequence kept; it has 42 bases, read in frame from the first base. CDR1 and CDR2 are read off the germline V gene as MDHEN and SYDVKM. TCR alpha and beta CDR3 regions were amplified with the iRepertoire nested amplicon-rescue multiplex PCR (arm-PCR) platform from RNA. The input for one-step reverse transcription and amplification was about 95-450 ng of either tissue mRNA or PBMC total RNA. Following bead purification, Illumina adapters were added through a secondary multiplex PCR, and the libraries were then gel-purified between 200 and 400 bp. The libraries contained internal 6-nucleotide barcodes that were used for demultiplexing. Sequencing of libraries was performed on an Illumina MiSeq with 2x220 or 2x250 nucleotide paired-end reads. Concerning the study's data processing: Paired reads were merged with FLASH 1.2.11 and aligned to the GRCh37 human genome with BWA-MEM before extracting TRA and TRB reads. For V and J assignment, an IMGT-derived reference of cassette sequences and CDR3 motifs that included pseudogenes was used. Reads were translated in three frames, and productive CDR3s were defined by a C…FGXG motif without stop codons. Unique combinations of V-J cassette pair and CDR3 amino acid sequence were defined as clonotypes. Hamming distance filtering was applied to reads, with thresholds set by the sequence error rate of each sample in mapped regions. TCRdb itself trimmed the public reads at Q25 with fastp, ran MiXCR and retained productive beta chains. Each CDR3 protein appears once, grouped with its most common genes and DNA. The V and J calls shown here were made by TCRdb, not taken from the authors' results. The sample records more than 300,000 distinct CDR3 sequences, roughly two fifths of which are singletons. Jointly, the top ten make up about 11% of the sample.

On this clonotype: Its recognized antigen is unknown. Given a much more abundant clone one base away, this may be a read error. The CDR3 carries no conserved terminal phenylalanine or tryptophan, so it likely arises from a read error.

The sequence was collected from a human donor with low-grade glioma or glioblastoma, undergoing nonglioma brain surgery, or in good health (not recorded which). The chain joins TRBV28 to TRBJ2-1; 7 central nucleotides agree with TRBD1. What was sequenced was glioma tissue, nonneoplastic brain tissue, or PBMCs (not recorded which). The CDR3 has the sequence CASSSWTGYNEQFL. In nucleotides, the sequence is TGTGCCAGCAGCTCGTGGACAGGTTACAATGAGCAGTTCCTC.